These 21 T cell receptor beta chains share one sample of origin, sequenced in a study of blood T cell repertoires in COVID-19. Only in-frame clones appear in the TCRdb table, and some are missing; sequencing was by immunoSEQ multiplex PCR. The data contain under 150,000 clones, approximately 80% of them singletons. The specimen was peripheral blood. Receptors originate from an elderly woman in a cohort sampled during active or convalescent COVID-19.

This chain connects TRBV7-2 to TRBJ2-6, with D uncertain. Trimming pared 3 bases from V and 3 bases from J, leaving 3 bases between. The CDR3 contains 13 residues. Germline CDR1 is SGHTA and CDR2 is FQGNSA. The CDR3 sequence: CASSFYGANVLTF. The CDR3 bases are TGTGCCAGCAGCTTTTATGGGGCCAACGTCCTGACTTTC.

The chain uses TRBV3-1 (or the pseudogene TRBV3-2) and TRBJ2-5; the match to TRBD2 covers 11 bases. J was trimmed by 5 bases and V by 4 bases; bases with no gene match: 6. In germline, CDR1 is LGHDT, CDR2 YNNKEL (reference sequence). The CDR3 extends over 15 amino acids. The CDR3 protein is CASSRSGGAGETQYF. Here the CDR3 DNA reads TGTGCCAGCAGCCGTAGCGGGGGGGCCGGGGAGACCCAGTACTTC.

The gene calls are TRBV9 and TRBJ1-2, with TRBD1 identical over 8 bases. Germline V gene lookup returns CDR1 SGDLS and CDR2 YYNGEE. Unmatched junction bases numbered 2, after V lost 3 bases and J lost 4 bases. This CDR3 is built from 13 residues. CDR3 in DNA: TGTGCCAGCAGCGAGGGACAGGTCTATGGCTACACCTTC. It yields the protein CASSEGQVYGYTF.

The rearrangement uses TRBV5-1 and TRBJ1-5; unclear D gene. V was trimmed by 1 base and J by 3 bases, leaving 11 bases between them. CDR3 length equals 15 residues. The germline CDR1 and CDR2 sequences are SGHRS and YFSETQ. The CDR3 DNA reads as TGCGCCAGCAGCTTGTACGGGTTTGACAATCAGCCCCAGCATTTT. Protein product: CASSLYGFDNQPQHF.

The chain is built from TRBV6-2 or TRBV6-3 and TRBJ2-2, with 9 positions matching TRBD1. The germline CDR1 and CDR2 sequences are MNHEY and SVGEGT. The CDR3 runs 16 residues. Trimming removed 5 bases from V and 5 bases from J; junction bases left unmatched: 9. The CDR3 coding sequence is TGTGCCAGCAGTACATACCGGGACAGGGCGACCGGGGAGCTGTTTTTT. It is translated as CASSTYRDRATGELFF.

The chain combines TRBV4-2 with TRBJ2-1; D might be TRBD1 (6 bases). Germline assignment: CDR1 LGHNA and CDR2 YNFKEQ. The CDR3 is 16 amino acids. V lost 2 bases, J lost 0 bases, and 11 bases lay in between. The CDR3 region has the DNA TGTGCCAGCAGCCAACAGGGGACCAACTCCTACAATGAGCAGTTCTTC. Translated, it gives CASSQQGTNSYNEQFF.

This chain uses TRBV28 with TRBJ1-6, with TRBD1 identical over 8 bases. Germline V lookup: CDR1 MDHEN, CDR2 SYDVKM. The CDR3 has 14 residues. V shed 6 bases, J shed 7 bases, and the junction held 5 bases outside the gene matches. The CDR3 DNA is TGTGCCAGCAGCGGACAGGGCAGAAATTCACCCCTCCACTTT. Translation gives CASSGQGRNSPLHF.

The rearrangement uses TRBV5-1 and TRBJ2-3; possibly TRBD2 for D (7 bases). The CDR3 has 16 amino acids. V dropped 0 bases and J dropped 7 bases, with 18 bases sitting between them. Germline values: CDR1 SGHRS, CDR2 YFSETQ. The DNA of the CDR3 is TGCGCCAGCAGCTTGGATCCGGGGGGCCTAGTAAATACGCAGTATTTT. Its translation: CASSLDPGGLVNTQYF. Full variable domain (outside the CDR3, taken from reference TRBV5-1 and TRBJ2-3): KAGVTQTPRYLIKTRGQQVTLSCSPISGHRSVSWYQQTPGQGLQFLFEYFSETQRNKGNFPGRFSGRQFSNSRSEMNVSTLELGDSALYLCASSLDPGGLVNTQYFGPGTRLTVL.

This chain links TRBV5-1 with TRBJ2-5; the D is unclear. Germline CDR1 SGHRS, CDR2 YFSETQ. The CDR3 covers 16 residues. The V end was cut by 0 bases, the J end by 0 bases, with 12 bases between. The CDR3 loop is CASSLASWPYQETQYF. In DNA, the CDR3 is TGCGCCAGCAGCTTGGCCTCGTGGCCGTACCAAGAGACCCAGTACTTC. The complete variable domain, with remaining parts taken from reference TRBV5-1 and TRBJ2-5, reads KAGVTQTPRYLIKTRGQQVTLSCSPISGHRSVSWYQQTPGQGLQFLFEYFSETQRNKGNFPGRFSGRQFSNSRSEMNVSTLELGDSALYLCASSLASWPYQETQYFGPGTRLLVL.

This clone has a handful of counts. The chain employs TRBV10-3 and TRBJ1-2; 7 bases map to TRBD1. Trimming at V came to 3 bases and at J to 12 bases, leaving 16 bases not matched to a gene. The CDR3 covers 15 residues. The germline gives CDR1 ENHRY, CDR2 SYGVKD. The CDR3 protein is CAISDRFLGTVPHTF. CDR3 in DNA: TGTGCCATCAGTGATCGTTTTTTAGGGACAGTGCCCCACACCTTC.

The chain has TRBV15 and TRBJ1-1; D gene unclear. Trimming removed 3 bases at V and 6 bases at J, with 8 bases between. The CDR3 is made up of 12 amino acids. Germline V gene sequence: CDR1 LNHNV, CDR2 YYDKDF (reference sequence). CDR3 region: CATSRGGPEAFF. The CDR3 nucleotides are TGTGCCACCAGCAGGGGAGGGCCTGAAGCTTTCTTT.

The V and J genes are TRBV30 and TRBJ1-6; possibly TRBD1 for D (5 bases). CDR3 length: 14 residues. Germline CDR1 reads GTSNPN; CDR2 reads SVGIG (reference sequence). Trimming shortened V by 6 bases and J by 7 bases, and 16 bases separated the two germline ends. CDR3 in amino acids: CACTPGLPNSPLHF. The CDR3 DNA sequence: TGTGCCTGCACTCCGGGACTTCCAAATTCACCCCTCCACTTT.

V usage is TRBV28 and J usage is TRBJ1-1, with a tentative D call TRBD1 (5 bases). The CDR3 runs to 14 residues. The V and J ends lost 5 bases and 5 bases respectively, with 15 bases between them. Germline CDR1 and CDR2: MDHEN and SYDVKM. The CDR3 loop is CASSIPPRGTEAFF. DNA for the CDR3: TGTGCCAGCAGTATACCACCTAGGGGAACTGAAGCTTTCTTT.

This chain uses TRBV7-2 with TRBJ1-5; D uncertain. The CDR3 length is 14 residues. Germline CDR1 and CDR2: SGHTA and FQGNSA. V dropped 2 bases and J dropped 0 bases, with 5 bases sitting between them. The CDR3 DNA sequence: TGTGCCAGCAGCTTACAGGATAGCAATCAGCCCCAGCATTTT. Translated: CASSLQDSNQPQHF.

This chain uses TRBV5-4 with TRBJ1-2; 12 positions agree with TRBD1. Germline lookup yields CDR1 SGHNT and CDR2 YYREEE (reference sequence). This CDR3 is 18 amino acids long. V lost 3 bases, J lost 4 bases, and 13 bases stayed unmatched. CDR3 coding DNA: TGTGCCAGCAGCTCCTCGTCGGGACAGGGGGCAATTATCTATGGCTACACCTTC. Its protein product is CASSSSSGQGAIIYGYTF.

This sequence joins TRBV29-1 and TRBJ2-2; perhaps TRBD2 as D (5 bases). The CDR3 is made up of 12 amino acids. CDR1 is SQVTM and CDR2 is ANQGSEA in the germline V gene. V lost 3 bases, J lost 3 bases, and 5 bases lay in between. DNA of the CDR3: TGCAGCGTTGACGGGGACACCGGGGAGCTGTTTTTT. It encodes CSVDGDTGELFF.

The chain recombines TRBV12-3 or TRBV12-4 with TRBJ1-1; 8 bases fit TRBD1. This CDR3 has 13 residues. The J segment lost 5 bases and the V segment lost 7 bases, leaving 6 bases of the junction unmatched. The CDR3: CASTRTGRTEAFF. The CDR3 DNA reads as TGTGCCAGCACGCGGACAGGGCGAACTGAAGCTTTCTTT.

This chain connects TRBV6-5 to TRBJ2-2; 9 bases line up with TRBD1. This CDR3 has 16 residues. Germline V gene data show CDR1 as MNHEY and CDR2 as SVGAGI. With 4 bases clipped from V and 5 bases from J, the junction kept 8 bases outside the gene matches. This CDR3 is CASSSWGQGRTGELFF. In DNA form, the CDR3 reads TGTGCCAGCAGTTCCTGGGGACAGGGACGGACCGGGGAGCTGTTTTTT.

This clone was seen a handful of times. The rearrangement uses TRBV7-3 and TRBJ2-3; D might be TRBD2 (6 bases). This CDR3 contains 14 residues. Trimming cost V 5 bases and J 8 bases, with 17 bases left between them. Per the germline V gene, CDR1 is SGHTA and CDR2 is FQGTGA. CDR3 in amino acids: CASSPRRDSGTQYF. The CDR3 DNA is TGTGCCAGCAGCCCAAGAAGGGACTCGGGTACGCAGTATTTT.

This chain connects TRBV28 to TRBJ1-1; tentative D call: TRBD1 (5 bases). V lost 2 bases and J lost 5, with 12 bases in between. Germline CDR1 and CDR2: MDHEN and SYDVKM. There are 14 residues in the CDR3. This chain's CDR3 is CASSLIWGDTEAFF. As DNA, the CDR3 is TGTGCCAGCAGTTTAATTTGGGGGGATACTGAAGCTTTCTTT.

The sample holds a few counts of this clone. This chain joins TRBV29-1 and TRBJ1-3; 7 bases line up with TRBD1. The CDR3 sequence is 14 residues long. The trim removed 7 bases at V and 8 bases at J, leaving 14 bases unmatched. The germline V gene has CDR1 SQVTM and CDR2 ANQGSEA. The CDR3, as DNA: TGCAGCGCCGCATTTTCAGGGGGTGGGGACACCATATATTTT. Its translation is CSAAFSGGGDTIYF.